The clone carrying this T cell receptor (beta chain) was found a few times. Its specificity is unknown. CDR3 length: 15 residues. Germline loops: CDR1 LGHNT, CDR2 FRNRAP. V lost 5 bases to trimming and J lost 8 bases; unmatched junction nucleotides: 9. This sample is drawn from a study of PD-1 blockade in classical Hodgkin lymphoma. Study in general: Intravenous delivery of nivolumab at 3 mg/kg to patients occurred every 2 weeks. The study's findings and limits: What caused the repertoire differences, perhaps disease activity or prior therapy, remains undefined. Whereas CD4+ TCR diversity had risen significantly by C4D1, CD8+ TCR diversity had not.

The time point is: cycle 4 day 1 (C4D1), after more than 5 weeks of nivolumab. All patients relapsed after autologous stem cell transplantation, and brentuximab vedotin exposure varied. The best responses consisted of complete response, partial response or progressive disease. Sequencing used immunoSEQ multiplex PCR; TCRdb keeps in-frame clones, though not all of them. This table holds tens of thousands of clones, around 78% found once. The sequences come from peripheral blood mononuclear cells (PBMCs), collected before the fourth cycle of nivolumab. The chain is built from TRBV12-5 and TRBJ2-3; 11 bases align to TRBD1. The sequence was obtained from a human donor with classical Hodgkin lymphoma. CDR3 loop: CASGRTGTGGGTQYF. CDR3 sequence (DNA): TGTGCTAGTGGTCGAACCGGGACAGGGGGTGGTACGCAGTATTTT.